Listed below are T cell receptor beta chains from one sample, sequenced in a study of shared clonotypes between healthy human individuals. Generated by immunoSEQ multiplex PCR, the TCRdb table keeps only in-frame clones and is missing some. The sample lists under 850,000 clones; around 70% were seen once. Sequencing input: memory CD4+ T cells sorted from blood. These TCRs come from a woman aged 25 to 39 in good health. The CDR3 runs from the conserved cysteine through the conserved F or W. The D gene is left open where the match is weak. Only some rows state a clone size, as once, few, many or a class for expanded clones.

CDR3nt,CDR3aa,abundance,v_gene,d_gene,len,j_gene
TGTGCCAGCAGTTCTTTCCAGGGCAGCTACGAGCAGTACTTC,CASSSFQGSYEQYF,NA,TRBV27,NA,14,TRBJ2-7
TGCAGCACCCGGGAGACTGGGGCCAACGTCCTGACTTTC,CSTRETGANVLTF,NA,TRBV29-1,NA,13,TRBJ2-6
TGTGCCAGCAACTCCGACCGGGGATCCTACAATGAGCAGTTCTTC,CASNSDRGSYNEQFF,once,TRBV27,NA,15,TRBJ2-1
TGTGCCAGCAGGGACGGGACAGGGGGGATGGAGACCCAGTACTTC,CASRDGTGGMETQYF,NA,TRBV28,TRBD1,15,TRBJ2-5
TGTGCCAGCAGCCCAGGACAGGGTCCAGGCACTGAAGCTTTCTTT,CASSPGQGPGTEAFF,NA,TRBV7-6,TRBD1,15,TRBJ1-1
TGCGCCAGCAGCCGGGACGGAAACACCGGGGAGCTGTTTTTT,CASSRDGNTGELFF,NA,TRBV5-1,NA,14,TRBJ2-2
TGCGCCAGCAGCCAAGTTGGTGAAGCCCACCCCCAAAACATTCAGTACTTC,CASSQVGEAHPQNIQYF,NA,TRBV4-1,NA,17,TRBJ2-4
TGTGCCAGCAGCTTAGCCCCCTTAGGGTTCTCTAATGAAAAACTGTTTTTT,CASSLAPLGFSNEKLFF,many,TRBV7-8,NA,17,TRBJ1-4
TGTGCCAGTAGTGAAACAGCCCGATCATACAATGAGCAGTTCTTC,CASSETARSYNEQFF,NA,TRBV19,NA,15,TRBJ2-1
TGCAGCGTTGCCGACAGGGGAAAAGGGGAAAAACTGTTTTTT,CSVADRGKGEKLFF,NA,TRBV29-1,TRBD1,14,TRBJ1-4
TGCGCCAGCAGCCCCCCACGAGAGGGACTCACTGAAGCTTTCTTT,CASSPPREGLTEAFF,NA,TRBV5-1,NA,15,TRBJ1-1
TGTGCCAGCAGCTGGACCGGGACAGGGGGTTTTGAAGCTTTCTTT,CASSWTGTGGFEAFF,NA,TRBV5-8,TRBD1,15,TRBJ1-1
TGTGCCATCAGTCAGGGGACCGAGGGTCAGCCCCAGCATTTT,CAISQGTEGQPQHF,NA,TRBV10-3,NA,14,TRBJ1-5
TGTGCCAGCAGCTTAGGGCTAAGGGCTAGCGGGAAACGTAGCACAGATACGCAGTATTTT,CASSLGLRASGKRSTDTQYF,once,TRBV5-5,TRBD2,20,TRBJ2-3
TGTGCCTGGGACGGGAACTATGGCTACACCTTC,CAWDGNYGYTF,NA,TRBV30,NA,11,TRBJ1-2
TGTGCCAGTAGTGTTCAGACAGGGGGTTACACCGGGGAGCTGTTTTTT,CASSVQTGGYTGELFF,NA,TRBV19,TRBD1,16,TRBJ2-2
TGTGCCAGCAGAGACCTCCGGCGTATCACTGAAGCTTTCTTT,CASRDLRRITEAFF,once,TRBV27,NA,14,TRBJ1-1
TGTGCCAGCAGCCGGACTTACACTGAAGCTTTCTTT,CASSRTYTEAFF,NA,TRBV7-7,NA,12,TRBJ1-1
TGTGCCAGCAGCTTATCCTGGACCCAAGAGACCCAGTACTTC,CASSLSWTQETQYF,NA,TRBV7-9,NA,14,TRBJ2-5
TGTGCCAGCAGACCCGGGCTAGCGGGTTACGAGCAGTACTTC,CASRPGLAGYEQYF,NA,TRBV2,TRBD2,14,TRBJ2-7
TGTGCCAGCTCACCACCAGCCAAAGGCGAGCAGTACTTC,CASSPPAKGEQYF,NA,TRBV18,NA,13,TRBJ2-7
TGCGCCAGCAGCCTGGGACAGGCTTTTGACTATGGCTACACCTTC,CASSLGQAFDYGYTF,NA,TRBV5-1,TRBD1,15,TRBJ1-2
TGTGCCAGTAGTATAGTAGGACATAGCAATCAGCCCCAGCATTTT,CASSIVGHSNQPQHF,NA,TRBV19,NA,15,TRBJ1-5
TGTGCCAGCAGTGAATCATGGAAAGTGGACGAGCAGTACTTC,CASSESWKVDEQYF,NA,TRBV25-1,NA,14,TRBJ2-7
TGTGCCAGCTCACTCTCGGGACAGGCCGGGTACGAGCAGTACTTC,CASSLSGQAGYEQYF,NA,TRBV18,TRBD1,15,TRBJ2-7
TGTGCCAGCAGCCCCCCCCGGGGCAGACAACCTACTAGCACAGATACGCAGTATTTT,CASSPPRGRQPTSTDTQYF,NA,TRBV9,NA,19,TRBJ2-3
TGTGCTAGTGGTCTAGGACTAGCGGGAACAAATGAGCAGTTCTTC,CASGLGLAGTNEQFF,NA,TRBV12-5,TRBD2,15,TRBJ2-1